A selection of T cell receptor beta chains follows, all from one sample in a study of beta chain features in type 1 diabetes. Sequencing used immunoSEQ multiplex PCR; TCRdb keeps in-frame clones, though not all of them. The table includes 140,000 to 150,000 clones, roughly 50% detected once. Input material: Tregs from blood. Source of these receptors: a man younger than 35 in good health. The CDR3 runs from the conserved cysteine through the conserved F or W. A D gene is named only where the DNA matches it firmly. The size entry is marked missing in some rows and otherwise reads once, few, many or a size class.

V gene	D gene	clone size	J gene	CDR3 DNA	CDR3 protein
TRBV28	NA	once	TRBJ1-1	TGTGCCAGCAGTTCCTTAATGAACACTGAAGCTTTCTTT	CASSSLMNTEAFF
TRBV28	NA	NA	TRBJ2-5	TGTGCCAGCAGTACCCGGAGGGAGACCCAGTACTTC	CASSTRRETQYF
TRBV7-2	NA	NA	TRBJ2-3	TGTGCCAGCAGCTTAGCGACTCTGGCAGCCACAGATACGCAGTATTTT	CASSLATLAATDTQYF
TRBV6-4	TRBD2	NA	TRBJ2-1	TGTGCCAGCAGTGCCCTGGGGGGGTCCTACAATGAGCAGTTCTTC	CASSALGGSYNEQFF
TRBV6-5	TRBD1	NA	TRBJ1-1	TGTGCCAGCAGTAGACAGGGGACTGAAGCTTTCTTT	CASSRQGTEAFF
TRBV6-6	NA	few	TRBJ2-4	TGTGCCAGCAGTTCGGGGACATGGGGAGCCAAAAACATTCAGTACTTC	CASSSGTWGAKNIQYF
TRBV28	NA	many	TRBJ1-4	TGTGCCAGCAGTTTCCCTGCAACTAATGAAAAACTGTTTTTT	CASSFPATNEKLFF
TRBV18	TRBD1	NA	TRBJ1-5	TGTGCCAGCTCACGGGACAGCTATAGCAATCAGCCCCAGCATTTT	CASSRDSYSNQPQHF
TRBV10-3	TRBD2	NA	TRBJ2-6	TGTGCCATCAGTGGAGCTAGCGGGGGCTCTGGGGCCAACGTCCTGACTTTC	CAISGASGGSGANVLTF
TRBV2	NA	NA	TRBJ2-7	TGTGCCAGCAGTGAGCTACAGACCTACGAGCAGTACTTC	CASSELQTYEQYF
TRBV19	TRBD1	few	TRBJ2-1	TGTGCCAGTAGCGAGGACAGGGGATCCTACAATGAGCAGTTCTTC	CASSEDRGSYNEQFF
TRBV5-1	NA	few	TRBJ2-1	TGCGCCAGCAGCTTGTTATCCCATGAGCAGTTCTTC	CASSLLSHEQFF
TRBV10-3	TRBD1	NA	TRBJ1-2	TGTGCCATCAGCGAGAATTGGGACAGATCTAACTATGGCTACACCTTC	CAISENWDRSNYGYTF
TRBV9	NA	NA	TRBJ1-6	TGTGCCAGCAGCGTAGAGGCGGGAGGTTCACCCCTCCACTTT	CASSVEAGGSPLHF
TRBV11-3	NA	NA	TRBJ2-2	TGTGCCAGCAGCTCGTTTAGCGGCACCGGGGAGCTGTTTTTT	CASSSFSGTGELFF
TRBV30	TRBD1	NA	TRBJ1-2	TGTGCCTGGAGTGTACAGGGGGCCGATGGCTACACCTTC	CAWSVQGADGYTF
TRBV30	NA	NA	TRBJ1-2	TGTGCCTGGAGTGTAGGGGCAGGGTTTGGCTACACCTTC	CAWSVGAGFGYTF
TRBV6-1	NA	few	TRBJ1-2	TGTGCCATAATACAGGGAAGTGGCTATGGCTACACCTTC	CAIIQGSGYGYTF
TRBV6-5	TRBD2	NA	TRBJ2-1	TGTGCCAGCAGTTACTCGACTAGCGGGAGGAGCGAGCAGTTCTTC	CASSYSTSGRSEQFF
TRBV10-3	TRBD1	NA	TRBJ2-5	TGTGCCATCAGTGAGTCGGTCTCCGGGACAGGGTGGTCCAGCGAAGAGACCCAGTACTTC	CAISESVSGTGWSSEETQYF
TRBV5-1	NA	NA	TRBJ2-1	TGCGCCAGCAGCTTGGTAGTAGCAGACTACAATGAGCAGTTCTTC	CASSLVVADYNEQFF
TRBV2	TRBD2	NA	TRBJ2-3	TGTGCCGGGCTGCTGGTAGCGGGGGGACACACAGATACGCAGTATTTT	CAGLLVAGGHTDTQYF
TRBV5-4	TRBD1	NA	TRBJ2-2	TGTGCCAGCAGCGTTCAGGGGGCCGGGGGCGGGGAGCTGTTTTTT	CASSVQGAGGGELFF